This T cell receptor (beta chain) was sequenced during a study of shared clonotypes between healthy human individuals. The study, taken as a whole, reports: In general, naive subsets displayed greater estimated richness than memory subsets did. Incompleteness in sorted-subset sequencing, despite large depth, was shown by rarefaction.

None of the donors, who were healthy HIV-negative adults, had recently had acute infections or vaccinations. Every contributor of samples was a Caucasian grown-up residing in Nashville, Tennessee. Turning to this clone: What it binds is unknown.

The CDR3 is 16 amino acids. The V gene's germline CDR1 is ENHRY and CDR2 SYGVKD. The V and J ends lost 3 bases and 2 bases respectively, with 15 bases between them. The table came from immunoSEQ multiplex PCR; TCRdb's copy has only in-frame clones and leaves some out. Of a few million clones detected, more than 85% appear once; the ten largest clones hold about 0.39%. The sample was naive CD4+ T cells from PBMCs. This sample's subset: CD45RA+ positively selected. V is TRBV10-3 and J is TRBJ2-3; the D gene is possibly TRBD2 (6 bases). This clonotype was sampled from a man younger than 35 in good health. Some clones in this sample may be carry-over from other donors' samples. The CDR3 region is CAISELTSSLTDTQYF. DNA of the CDR3: TGTGCCATCAGTGAACTAACTAGCAGTCTCACAGATACGCAGTATTTT.